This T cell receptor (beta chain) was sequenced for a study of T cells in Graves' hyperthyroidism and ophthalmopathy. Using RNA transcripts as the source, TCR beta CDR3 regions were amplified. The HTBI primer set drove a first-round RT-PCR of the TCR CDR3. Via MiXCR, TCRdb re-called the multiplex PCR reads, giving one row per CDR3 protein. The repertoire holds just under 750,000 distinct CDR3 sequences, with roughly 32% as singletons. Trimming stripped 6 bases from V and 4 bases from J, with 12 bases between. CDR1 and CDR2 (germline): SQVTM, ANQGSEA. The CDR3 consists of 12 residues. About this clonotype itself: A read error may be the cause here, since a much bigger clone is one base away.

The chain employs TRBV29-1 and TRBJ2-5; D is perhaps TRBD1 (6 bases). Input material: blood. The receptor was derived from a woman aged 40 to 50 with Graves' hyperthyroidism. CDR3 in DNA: TGCAGCGTGGGGATAGGGGGAGAGACCCAGTACTTC. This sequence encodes CSVGIGGETQYF.